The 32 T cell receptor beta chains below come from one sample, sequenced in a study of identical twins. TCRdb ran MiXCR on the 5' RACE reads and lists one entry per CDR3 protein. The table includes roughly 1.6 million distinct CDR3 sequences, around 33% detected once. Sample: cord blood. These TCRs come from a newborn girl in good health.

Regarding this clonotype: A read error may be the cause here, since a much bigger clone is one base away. For the CDR3, the DNA is TGTGCCAGCAATTACACAGGGAAAGGCTACGAGCAGTACTTC. This translates into CASNYTGKGYEQYF. The rearrangement uses TRBV6-5 and TRBJ2-5; the D gene is possibly TRBD1 (6 bases). The J call may be mistaken, given a closer DNA end match to TRBJ2-7. There are 14 residues in the CDR3. The germline CDR1 and CDR2 sequences are MNHEY and SVGAGI.

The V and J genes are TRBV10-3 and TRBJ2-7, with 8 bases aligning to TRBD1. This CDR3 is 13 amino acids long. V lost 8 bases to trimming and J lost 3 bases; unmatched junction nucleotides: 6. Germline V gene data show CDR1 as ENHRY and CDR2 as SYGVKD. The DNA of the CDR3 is TGTGCCATCTCTGGGACAGGTCACTACGAGCAGTACTTC. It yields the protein CAISGTGHYEQYF.

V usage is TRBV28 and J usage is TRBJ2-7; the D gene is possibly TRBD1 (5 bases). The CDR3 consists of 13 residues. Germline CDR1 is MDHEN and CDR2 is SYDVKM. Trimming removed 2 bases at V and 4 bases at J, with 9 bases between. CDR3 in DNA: TGTGCCAGCAGTTTAAGACAGCGATACGAGCAGTACTTC. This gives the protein CASSLRQRYEQYF.

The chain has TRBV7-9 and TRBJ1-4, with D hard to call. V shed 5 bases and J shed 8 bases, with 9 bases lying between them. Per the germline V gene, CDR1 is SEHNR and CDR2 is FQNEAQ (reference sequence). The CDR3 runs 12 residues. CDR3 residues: CASSPSGEKLFF. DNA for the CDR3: TGTGCCAGCAGCCCATCGGGGGAAAAACTGTTTTTT. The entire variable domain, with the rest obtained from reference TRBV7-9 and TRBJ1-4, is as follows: DTGVSQNPRHKITKRGQNVTFRCDPISEHNRLYWYRQTLGQGPEFLTYFQNEAQLEKSRLLSDRFSAERPKGSFSTLEIQRTEQGDSAMYLCASSPSGEKLFFGSGTQLSVL.

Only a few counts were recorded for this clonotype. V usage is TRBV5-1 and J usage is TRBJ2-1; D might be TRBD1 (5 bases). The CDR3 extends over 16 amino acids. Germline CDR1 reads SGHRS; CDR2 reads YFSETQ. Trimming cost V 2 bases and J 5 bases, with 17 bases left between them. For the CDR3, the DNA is TGCGCCAGCAGCTTATCAGGGTCCTCGCTGGACAATGAGCAGTTCTTC. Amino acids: CASSLSGSSLDNEQFF.

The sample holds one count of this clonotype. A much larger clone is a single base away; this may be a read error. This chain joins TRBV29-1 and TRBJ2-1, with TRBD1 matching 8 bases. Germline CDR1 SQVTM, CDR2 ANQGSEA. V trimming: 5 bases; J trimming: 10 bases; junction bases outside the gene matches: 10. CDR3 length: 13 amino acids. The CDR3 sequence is CSVTYRGISEQFF. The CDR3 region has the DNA TGCAGCGTTACATACAGGGGGATAAGCGAGCAGTTCTTC.

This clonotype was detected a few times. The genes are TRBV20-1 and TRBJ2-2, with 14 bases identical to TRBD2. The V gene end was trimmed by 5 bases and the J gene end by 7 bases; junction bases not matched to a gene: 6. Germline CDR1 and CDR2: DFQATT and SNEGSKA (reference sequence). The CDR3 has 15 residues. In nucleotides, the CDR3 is TGCAGTGCTGGGACTAGCGGGAGTCGAGGCGGGGAGCTGTTTTTT. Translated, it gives CSAGTSGSRGGELFF.

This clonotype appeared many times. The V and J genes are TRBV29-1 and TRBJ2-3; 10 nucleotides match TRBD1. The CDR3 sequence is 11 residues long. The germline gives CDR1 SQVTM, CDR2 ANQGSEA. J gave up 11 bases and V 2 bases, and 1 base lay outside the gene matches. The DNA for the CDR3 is TGCAGCGTTGAAAGGGACAGGGGGCAGTATTTT. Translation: CSVERDRGQYF.

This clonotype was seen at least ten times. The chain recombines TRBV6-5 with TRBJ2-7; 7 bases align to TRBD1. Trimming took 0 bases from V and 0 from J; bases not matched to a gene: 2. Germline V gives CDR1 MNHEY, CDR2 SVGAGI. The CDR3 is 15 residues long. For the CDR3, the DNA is TGTGCCAGCAGTTACTCCCCAGGGGGCTCCTACGAGCAGTACTTC. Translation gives CASSYSPGGSYEQYF.

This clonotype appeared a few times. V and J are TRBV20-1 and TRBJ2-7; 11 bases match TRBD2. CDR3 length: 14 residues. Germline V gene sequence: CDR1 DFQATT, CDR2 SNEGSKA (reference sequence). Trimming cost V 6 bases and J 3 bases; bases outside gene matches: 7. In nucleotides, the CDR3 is TGCAGTGCCCTGCTAGCGGGAGGTCACTACGAGCAGTACTTC. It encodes CSALLAGGHYEQYF.

CDR3 loop: CSASRGGMNTEAFF. The CDR3 DNA reads as TGCAGTGCTAGCAGGGGCGGGATGAACACTGAAGCTTTCTTT. V usage is TRBV20-1 and J usage is TRBJ1-1; possibly TRBD1 for D (6 bases). Germline CDR1 and CDR2: DFQATT and SNEGSKA (reference sequence). The V end was cut by 3 bases, the J end by 0 bases, with 11 bases between. This CDR3 spans 14 amino acids.

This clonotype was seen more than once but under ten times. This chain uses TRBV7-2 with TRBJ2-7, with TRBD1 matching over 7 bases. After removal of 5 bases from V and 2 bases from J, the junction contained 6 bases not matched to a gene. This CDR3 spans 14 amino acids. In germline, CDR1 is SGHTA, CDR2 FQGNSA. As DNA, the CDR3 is TGTGCCAGCAGCCCCGACAGGGAAGCCTACGAGCAGTACTTC. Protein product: CASSPDREAYEQYF. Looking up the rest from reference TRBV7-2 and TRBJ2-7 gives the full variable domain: GAGVSQSPSNKVTEKGKDVELRCDPISGHTALYWYRQSLGQGLEFLIYFQGNSAPDKSGLPSDRFSAERTGGSVSTLTIQRTQQEDSAVYLCASSPDREAYEQYFGPGTRLTVT.

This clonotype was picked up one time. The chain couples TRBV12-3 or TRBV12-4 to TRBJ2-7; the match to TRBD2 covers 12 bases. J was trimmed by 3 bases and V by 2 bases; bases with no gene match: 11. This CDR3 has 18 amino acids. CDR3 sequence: CASSLRVRLAGGVYEQYF. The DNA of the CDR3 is TGTGCCAGCAGTTTAAGGGTTAGGCTAGCGGGAGGGGTCTACGAGCAGTACTTC.

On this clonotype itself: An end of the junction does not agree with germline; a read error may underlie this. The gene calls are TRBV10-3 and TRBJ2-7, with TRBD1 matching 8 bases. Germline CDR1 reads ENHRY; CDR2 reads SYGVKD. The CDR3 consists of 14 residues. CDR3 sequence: CAISESTGGYVQYF. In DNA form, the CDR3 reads TGTGCCATTAGTGAGTCCACAGGGGGGTACGTGCAGTACTTC.

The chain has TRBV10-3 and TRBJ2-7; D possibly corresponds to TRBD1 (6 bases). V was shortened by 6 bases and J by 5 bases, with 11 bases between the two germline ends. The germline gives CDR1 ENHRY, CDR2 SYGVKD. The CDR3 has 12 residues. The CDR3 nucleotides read TGTGCCATCAGCGCCGGGACACACGAGCAGTACTTC. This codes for CAISAGTHEQYF.

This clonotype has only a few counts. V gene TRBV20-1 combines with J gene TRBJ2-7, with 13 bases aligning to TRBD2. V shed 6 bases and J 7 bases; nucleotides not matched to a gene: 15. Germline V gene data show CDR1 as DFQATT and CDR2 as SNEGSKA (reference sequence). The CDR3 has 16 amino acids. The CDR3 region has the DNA TGCAGTGCCCACACTAGCGGGAGGGCCATCTTGAATGAGCAGTACTTC. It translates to CSAHTSGRAILNEQYF.

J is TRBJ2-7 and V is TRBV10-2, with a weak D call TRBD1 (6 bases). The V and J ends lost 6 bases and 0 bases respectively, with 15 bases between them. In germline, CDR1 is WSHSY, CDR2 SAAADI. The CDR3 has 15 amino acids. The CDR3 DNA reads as TGCGCCAGCAGCGGTTTCAGGGGAAGCTCCTACGAGCAGTACTTC. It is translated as CASSGFRGSSYEQYF.

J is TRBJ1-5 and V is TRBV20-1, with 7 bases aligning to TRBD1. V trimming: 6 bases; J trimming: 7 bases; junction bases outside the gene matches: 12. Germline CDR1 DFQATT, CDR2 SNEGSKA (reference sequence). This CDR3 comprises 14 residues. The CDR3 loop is CSALLSGGNQPQHF. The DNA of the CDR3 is TGCAGTGCCCTCCTCTCAGGGGGTAACCAGCCCCAGCATTTT.

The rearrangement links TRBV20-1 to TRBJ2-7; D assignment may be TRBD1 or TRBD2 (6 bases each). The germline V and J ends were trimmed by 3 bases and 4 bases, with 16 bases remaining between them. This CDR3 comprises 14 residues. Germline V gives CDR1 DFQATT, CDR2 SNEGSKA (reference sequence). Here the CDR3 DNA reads TGCAGTGCTAGGGGCGGGGTGGACAGTTACGAGCAGTACTTC. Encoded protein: CSARGGVDSYEQYF.

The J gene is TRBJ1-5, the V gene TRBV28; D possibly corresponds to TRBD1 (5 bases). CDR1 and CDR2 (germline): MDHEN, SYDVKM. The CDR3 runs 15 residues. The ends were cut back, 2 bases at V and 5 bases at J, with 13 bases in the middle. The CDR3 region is CASSLRQRGDQPQHF. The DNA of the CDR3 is TGTGCCAGCAGTTTACGACAGCGGGGCGATCAGCCCCAGCATTTT.

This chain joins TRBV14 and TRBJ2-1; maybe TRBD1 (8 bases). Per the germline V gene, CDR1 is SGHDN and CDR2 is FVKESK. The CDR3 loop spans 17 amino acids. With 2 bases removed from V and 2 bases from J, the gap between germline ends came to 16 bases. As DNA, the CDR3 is TGTGCCAGCAGCCAACCAAGGGGGGGACAGGCCTACAATGAGCAGTTCTTC. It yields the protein CASSQPRGGQAYNEQFF.

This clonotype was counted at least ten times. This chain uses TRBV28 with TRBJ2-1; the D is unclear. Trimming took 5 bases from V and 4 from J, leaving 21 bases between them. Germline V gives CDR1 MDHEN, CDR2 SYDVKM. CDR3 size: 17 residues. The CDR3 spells CASSLIPRQALYNEQFF. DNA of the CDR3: TGTGCCAGCAGTCTTATCCCGCGGCAGGCCCTTTACAATGAGCAGTTCTTC.

In DNA, the CDR3 is TGTGCCTGGACTAGCGGGGGGGAAGAGACCCAGTACTTC. As protein: CAWTSGGEETQYF. The genes are TRBV30 and TRBJ2-5; 12 bases fit TRBD2. The CDR3 has 13 residues. The V gene's germline CDR1 is GTSNPN and CDR2 SVGIG (reference sequence). V trimming: 4 bases; J trimming: 3 bases; junction bases outside the gene matches: 0. The full variable domain, its missing parts supplied by reference TRBV30 and TRBJ2-5, is SQTIHQWPATLVQPVGSPLSLECTVEGTSNPNLYWYRQAAGRGLQLLFYSVGIGQISSEVPQNLSASRPQDRQFILSSKKLLLSDSGFYLCAWTSGGEETQYFGPGTRLLVL.

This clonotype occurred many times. CDR3 residues: CASSLAAGNYGYTF. CDR3 sequence (DNA): TGTGCCAGCAGCTTAGCGGCAGGGAACTATGGCTACACCTTC. The rearrangement joins TRBV7-6 to TRBJ1-2, with D possibly being TRBD1 (5 bases). This CDR3 region has 14 residues. V lost 0 bases and J lost 2, with 7 bases in between. Per germline, CDR1 SGHVS and CDR2 FNYEAQ.

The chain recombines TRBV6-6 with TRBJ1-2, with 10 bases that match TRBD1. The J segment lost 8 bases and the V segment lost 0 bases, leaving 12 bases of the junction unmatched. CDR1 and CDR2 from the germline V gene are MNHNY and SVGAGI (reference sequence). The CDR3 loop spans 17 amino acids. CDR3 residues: CASSYSRTGQGWWGYTF. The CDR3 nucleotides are TGTGCCAGCAGTTACTCGAGAACGGGACAGGGGTGGTGGGGCTACACCTTC.

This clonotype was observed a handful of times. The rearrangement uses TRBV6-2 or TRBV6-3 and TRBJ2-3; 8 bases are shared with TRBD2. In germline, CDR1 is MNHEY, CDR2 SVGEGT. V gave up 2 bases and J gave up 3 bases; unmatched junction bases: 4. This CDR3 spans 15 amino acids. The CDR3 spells CASSYLGTSTDTQYF. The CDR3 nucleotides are TGTGCCAGCAGTTACCTTGGGACTAGTACAGATACGCAGTATTTT.

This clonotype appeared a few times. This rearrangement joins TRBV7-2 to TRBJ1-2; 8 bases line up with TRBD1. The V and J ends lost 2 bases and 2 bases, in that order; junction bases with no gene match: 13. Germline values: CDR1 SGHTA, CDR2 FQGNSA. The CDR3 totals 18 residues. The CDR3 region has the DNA TGTGCCAGCAGCTTAATTGGAACCCGACAGGGGCGAAACTATGGCTACACCTTC. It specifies CASSLIGTRQGRNYGYTF. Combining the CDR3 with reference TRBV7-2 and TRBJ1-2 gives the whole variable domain GAGVSQSPSNKVTEKGKDVELRCDPISGHTALYWYRQSLGQGLEFLIYFQGNSAPDKSGLPSDRFSAERTGGSVSTLTIQRTQQEDSAVYLCASSLIGTRQGRNYGYTFGSGTRLTVV.

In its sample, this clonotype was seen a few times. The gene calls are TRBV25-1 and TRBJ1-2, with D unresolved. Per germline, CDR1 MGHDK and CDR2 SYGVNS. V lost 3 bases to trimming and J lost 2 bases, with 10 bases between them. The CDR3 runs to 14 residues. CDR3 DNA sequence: TGTGCCAGCAGTGACACCTTCCCCAACTATGGCTACACCTTC. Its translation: CASSDTFPNYGYTF.

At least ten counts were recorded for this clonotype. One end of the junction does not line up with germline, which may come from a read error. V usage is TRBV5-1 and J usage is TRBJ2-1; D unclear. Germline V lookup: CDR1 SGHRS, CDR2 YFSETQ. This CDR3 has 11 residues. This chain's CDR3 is CASSLEVEQFF. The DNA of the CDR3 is TGTGCCAGCAGCTTAGAGGTTGAGCAGTTCTTC.

CDR3 DNA: TGTGCCAGCAGCCATCAGGTCGCTAATTCACCCCTCCACTTT. This encodes CASSHQVANSPLHF. The J gene is TRBJ1-6, the V gene TRBV14, with D hard to call. The CDR3 is made up of 14 amino acids. Germline CDR1 reads SGHDN; CDR2 reads FVKESK. The V end lost 3 bases, the J end lost 6 bases, and 9 bases lay between the germline ends.

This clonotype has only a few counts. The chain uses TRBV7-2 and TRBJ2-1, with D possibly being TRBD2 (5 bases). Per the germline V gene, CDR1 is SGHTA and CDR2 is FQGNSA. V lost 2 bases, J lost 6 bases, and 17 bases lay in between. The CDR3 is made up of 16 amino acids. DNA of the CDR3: TGTGCCAGCAGCTTAACGGCAGGACTCTCGATCAATGAGCAGTTCTTC. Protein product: CASSLTAGLSINEQFF.

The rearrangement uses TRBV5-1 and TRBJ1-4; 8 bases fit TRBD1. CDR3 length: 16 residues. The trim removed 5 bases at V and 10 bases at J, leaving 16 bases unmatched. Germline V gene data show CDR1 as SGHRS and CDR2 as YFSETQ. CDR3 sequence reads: CASSFNPVQGAGKLFF. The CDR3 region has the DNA TGCGCCAGCAGTTTTAACCCCGTGCAGGGGGCAGGAAAACTGTTTTTT. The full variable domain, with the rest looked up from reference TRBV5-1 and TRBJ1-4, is KAGVTQTPRYLIKTRGQQVTLSCSPISGHRSVSWYQQTPGQGLQFLFEYFSETQRNKGNFPGRFSGRQFSNSRSEMNVSTLELGDSALYLCASSFNPVQGAGKLFFGSGTQLSVL.